This entry is about one T cell receptor (beta chain). Assay: immunoSEQ multiplex PCR; the TCRdb copy retains only in-frame clones and omits some. The sample carries 200,000 or so clones, around nine tenths recorded once. This specimen comes from a study of blood T cell repertoires in COVID-19. V dropped 2 bases and J dropped 3; count of bases not matched to a gene: 6. Germline V lookup: CDR1 SGHAT, CDR2 FQNNGV. The CDR3 totals 18 residues. The sequencing input was peripheral blood. The chain is built from TRBV11-2 and TRBJ2-6; 11 positions agree with TRBD1. The receptor's source is a man between 65 and 85 years old with active or convalescent COVID-19. The CDR3 DNA follows: TGTGCCAGCAGCTTAACCGGACAGGGGGCGCGTGGGGCCAACGTCCTGACTTTC. Protein sequence: CASSLTGQGARGANVLTF. Full variable domain (missing parts from reference TRBV11-2 and TRBJ2-6): EAGVAQSPRYKIIEKRQSVAFWCNPISGHATLYWYQQILGQGPKLLIQFQNNGVVDDSQLPKDRFSAERLKGVDSTLKIQPAKLEDSAVYLCASSLTGQGARGANVLTFGAGSRLTVL.